Below are 28 T cell receptor beta chains sequenced from a single sample in a study of blood T cell repertoires in COVID-19. Generated by immunoSEQ multiplex PCR, the TCRdb table keeps only in-frame clones and is missing some. The data hold some 520,000 clones, with 85% to 90% observed a single time. Sequenced material: peripheral blood. These receptor sequences come from a man younger than 35 with COVID-19, enrolled during active disease.

The rearrangement joins TRBV21-1 to TRBJ1-4; the table's D call, TRBD1, was not checked against the DNA. TRBV21-1 is listed as a pseudogene. CDR3 length equals 18 residues. Here the CDR3 reads CASTNRGVRVSTNEKLFF. DNA of the CDR3: TGTGCCAGCACCAACAGGGGGGTAAGGGTTTCAACTAATGAAAAACTGTTTTTT.

This rearrangement joins TRBV27 to TRBJ2-5, with 10 bases fitting TRBD1. The V gene's germline CDR1 is MNHEY and CDR2 SMNVEV (reference sequence). The CDR3 is 16 residues long. V lost 6 bases and J lost 1; bases outside the gene matches: 8. CDR3 DNA sequence: TGTGCCAGCAGCACCACCAGGACAGGGGGCCAAGAGACCCAGTACTTC. Its translation is CASSTTRTGGQETQYF.

The chain carries TRBV25-1 and TRBJ1-4; D unclear. The CDR3 totals 16 residues. The ends were cut back, 3 bases at V and 5 bases at J, with 16 bases in the middle. Germline CDR1 reads MGHDK; CDR2 reads SYGVNS. The CDR3 bases are TGTGCCAGCAGTGATCATCAACAGTGTCTAAATGAAAAACTGTTTTTT. It yields the protein CASSDHQQCLNEKLFF.

This chain connects TRBV19 to TRBJ2-7, with 8 nucleotides matching TRBD2. V trimming: 10 bases; J trimming: 4 bases; junction bases outside the gene matches: 12. CDR3 length: 14 amino acids. Germline V gene lookup returns CDR1 LNHDA and CDR2 SQIVND (reference sequence). The CDR3 region is CATYSGTSTYEQYF. DNA for the CDR3: TGTGCCACCTACTCCGGGACTAGTACTTACGAGCAGTACTTC.

The CDR3 nucleotides are TGTGCCAGCAGCTTGGCTTTACAGGGGCAAACTGAAGCTTTCTTT. Protein sequence: CASSLALQGQTEAFF. The chain joins TRBV5-6 to TRBJ1-1, with TRBD1 matching over 7 bases. CDR1 SGHDT and CDR2 YYEEEE come from the germline V gene. With V trimmed by 0 bases and J by 5 bases, 7 bases remained unmatched. The CDR3 spans 15 residues. The full variable domain, completed using reference TRBV5-6 and TRBJ1-1, is DAGVTQSPTHLIKTRGQQVTLRCSPKSGHDTVSWYQQALGQGPQFIFQYYEEEERQRGNFPDRFSGHQFPNYSSELNVNALLLGDSALYLCASSLALQGQTEAFFGQGTRLTVV.

For the CDR3, the DNA is TGTGCCAGCGGGACTAGCGGGAGTGATGAGCAGTTCTTC. Amino acids: CASGTSGSDEQFF. The rearrangement uses TRBV9 and TRBJ2-1, with 14 positions matching TRBD2. Unmatched junction bases numbered 2, after V lost 7 bases and J lost 8 bases. CDR1 SGDLS and CDR2 YYNGEE come from the germline V gene. The CDR3 is made up of 13 amino acids.

On this clone itself: Other DNA sequences from this sample encode an identical CDR3 as well. V usage is TRBV7-9 and J usage is TRBJ2-3; D is unresolved. Trimming shortened V by 4 bases and J by 3 bases, and 5 bases separated the two germline ends. The V gene's germline CDR1 is SEHNR and CDR2 FQNEAQ (reference sequence). The CDR3 consists of 12 residues. CDR3 bases: TGTGCCAGCAGCTCCTTGACAGATACGCAGTATTTT. The encoded protein is CASSSLTDTQYF.

The V call is TRBV7-3, the J call TRBJ2-5; no clear D gene. Germline lookup yields CDR1 SGHTA and CDR2 FQGTGA. V shed 1 base and J shed 5 bases, with 11 bases lying between them. The CDR3 consists of 14 residues. The CDR3 nucleotides read TGTGCCAGCAGCTTAAATCCCTCTCGGGAGACCCAGTACTTC. As protein: CASSLNPSRETQYF.

V gene TRBV28 combines with J gene TRBJ2-7; perhaps TRBD1 as D (6 bases). Germline V CDR1 and CDR2: MDHEN, SYDVKM. This CDR3 has 15 residues. The V end lost 6 bases, the J end lost 2 bases, and 17 bases lay between the germline ends. The CDR3 DNA follows: TGTGCCAGCAGATACACAGGGACGAAAGCCTACGAGCAGTACTTC. Translation: CASRYTGTKAYEQYF. The variable domain in full, with the rest retrieved from reference TRBV28 and TRBJ2-7, is DVKVTQSSRYLVKRTGEKVFLECVQDMDHENMFWYRQDPGLGLRLIYFSYDVKMKEKGDIPEGYSVSREKKERFSLILESASTNQTSMYLCASRYTGTKAYEQYFGPGTRLTVT.

This clone was found once. V is TRBV5-6 and J is TRBJ2-1; 8 bases line up with TRBD2. The CDR3 extends over 15 amino acids. V trimming: 5 bases; J trimming: 1 base; junction bases outside the gene matches: 5. CDR1 and CDR2 (germline): SGHDT, YYEEEE. The CDR3 here is CASRESGGSYNEQFF. As DNA, the CDR3 is TGTGCCAGCAGGGAGAGCGGGGGATCCTACAATGAGCAGTTCTTC. The variable domain in full, with the rest retrieved from reference TRBV5-6 and TRBJ2-1, is DAGVTQSPTHLIKTRGQQVTLRCSPKSGHDTVSWYQQALGQGPQFIFQYYEEEERQRGNFPDRFSGHQFPNYSSELNVNALLLGDSALYLCASRESGGSYNEQFFGPGTRLTVL.

About this clone itself: Other DNA variants within this sample encode the same CDR3. DNA of the CDR3: TGTGCCAGCAGCTTATCCAGTCAAGAGACCCAGTACTTC. Translation: CASSLSSQETQYF. The chain links TRBV11-3 to TRBJ2-5; D remains ambiguous. Per germline, CDR1 SGHNT and CDR2 YENEEA. This CDR3 spans 13 amino acids. V shed 2 bases and J shed 2 bases, with 6 bases lying between them.

This chain uses TRBV2 with TRBJ1-6; no clear D gene. This CDR3 is 15 amino acids long. With 0 bases removed from V and 4 bases from J, the gap between germline ends came to 7 bases. Germline V CDR1 and CDR2: SNHLY, FYNNEI. The CDR3 is CASSEALAYNSPLHF. In nucleotides, the CDR3 is TGTGCCAGCAGTGAAGCGCTGGCATATAATTCACCCCTCCACTTT.

The chain combines TRBV27 with TRBJ2-7; 9 positions agree with TRBD2. This CDR3 is built from 12 residues. Germline V gene sequence: CDR1 MNHEY, CDR2 SMNVEV (reference sequence). The junction had 6 bases not matched to a gene; V was cut back by 10 bases and J by 5 bases. The CDR3 DNA sequence: TGTGCCACCGGGACTAGCATCCACGAGCAGTACTTC. Translated: CATGTSIHEQYF.

This clone occurred once. The V call is TRBV25-1, the J call TRBJ2-1; tentatively, D is TRBD1 (6 bases). Trimming pared 0 bases from V and 6 bases from J, leaving 12 bases between. There are 15 residues in the CDR3. Germline V lookup: CDR1 MGHDK, CDR2 SYGVNS. The CDR3 region has the DNA TGTGCCAGCAGTGAATATACAGGGAGAGGCAATGAGCAGTTCTTC. Its translation is CASSEYTGRGNEQFF.

This clone showed up just once. Other DNA sequences within the sample encode an identical CDR3. The gene calls are TRBV6-5 and TRBJ2-3; weak D call: TRBD2 (6 bases). Germline CDR1 reads MNHEY; CDR2 reads SVGAGI. V gave up 0 bases and J gave up 0 bases, with 7 bases separating them. This CDR3 has 15 residues. CDR3 nucleotides: TGTGCCAGCAGTTACTCGGGGACTAGCACAGATACGCAGTATTTT. Its protein product is CASSYSGTSTDTQYF.

This chain links TRBV5-4 with TRBJ2-5, with D tentatively TRBD1 (6 bases). The CDR3 is 14 amino acids. Trimming cost V 4 bases and J 4 bases, with 14 bases left between them. Looked up from germline, CDR1 is SGHNT and CDR2 is YYREEE (reference sequence). In nucleotides, the CDR3 is TGTGCCAGCAGCCCCATGGGGGCGAGAGAGACCCAGTACTTC. This gives the protein CASSPMGARETQYF. Complete variable domain (other parts from reference TRBV5-4 and TRBJ2-5): ETGVTQSPTHLIKTRGQQVTLRCSSQSGHNTVSWYQQALGQGPQFIFQYYREEENGRGNFPPRFSGLQFPNYSSELNVNALELDDSALYLCASSPMGARETQYFGPGTRLLVL.

The rearrangement uses TRBV25-1 and TRBJ2-6; possibly TRBD1 for D (6 bases). V was clipped by 6 bases and J by 2 bases, with 11 bases between them. CDR3 length: 15 amino acids. The germline V gene encodes CDR1 MGHDK and CDR2 SYGVNS. The CDR3 nucleotides read TGTGCCAGCAGCCCCGCAGGGGCTGGGGCCAACGTCCTGACTTTC. Encoded protein: CASSPAGAGANVLTF.

The chain uses TRBV13 and TRBJ1-2, with D possibly matching TRBD1 (6 bases). The CDR3 has 15 amino acids. Trimming stripped 6 bases from V and 3 bases from J, with 17 bases between. Germline CDR1 PRHDT, CDR2 FYEKMQ (reference sequence). CDR3 bases: TGTGCCAGCAGTTCCGTGACAGGCTGGCACTATGGCTACACCTTC. Translation: CASSSVTGWHYGYTF.

J is TRBJ2-1 and V is TRBV19, with D perhaps TRBD1 (5 bases). CDR1 is LNHDA and CDR2 is SQIVND in the germline V gene (reference sequence). V lost 4 bases and J lost 3, with 10 bases in between. CDR3 length: 14 residues. The CDR3 loop reads CASSRQGGYNEQFF. CDR3 coding DNA: TGTGCCAGTAGTAGGCAGGGTGGCTACAATGAGCAGTTCTTC.

This clone was detected once. The V call is TRBV19, the J call TRBJ2-3, with a tentative D call TRBD2 (7 bases). Germline CDR1 and CDR2: LNHDA and SQIVND (reference sequence). V was cut by 2 bases and J by 10 bases, with 16 bases left in between. This CDR3 has 14 residues. The CDR3 DNA reads as TGTGCCAGTAGTATAAGGGGGGGACCCCAGGCGCAGTATTTT. Translating it yields CASSIRGGPQAQYF.

The DNA for the CDR3 is TGTGCCAGCAGGCGGGAGGATACGCAGTATTTT. Its translation: CASRREDTQYF. The chain links TRBV12-3 or TRBV12-4 to TRBJ2-3; TRBD2 matches 7 bases. The CDR3 spans 11 residues. V lost 6 bases to trimming and J lost 6 bases; unmatched junction nucleotides: 0.

This sequence joins TRBV19 and TRBJ2-5; tentatively, D is TRBD2 (5 bases). Trimming took 7 bases from V and 2 from J, leaving 23 bases between them. Looked up from germline, CDR1 is LNHDA and CDR2 is SQIVND (reference sequence). This CDR3 region has 17 residues. CDR3: CASTGSPPTRVQETQYF. The CDR3 DNA is TGTGCCAGTACGGGATCCCCCCCCACGAGGGTTCAAGAGACCCAGTACTTC.

This chain joins TRBV11-2 and TRBJ2-4; D is possibly TRBD2 (6 bases). The germline V gene has CDR1 SGHAT and CDR2 FQNNGV. This CDR3 is 12 amino acids long. Trimming removed 1 base from V and 15 bases from J, with 13 bases in between. DNA for the CDR3: TGTGCCAGCAGCTTAGCGGGAGAGGTTCGGTACTTC. Translated, it gives CASSLAGEVRYF.

The chain uses TRBV5-1 and TRBJ2-3, with a weak D call TRBD1 (5 bases). The V gene's germline CDR1 is SGHRS and CDR2 YFSETQ. Trimming pared 4 bases from V and 2 bases from J, leaving 8 bases between. The CDR3 extends over 13 amino acids. CDR3 residues: CASSLGHTDTQYF. CDR3 nucleotide sequence: TGCGCCAGCAGCCTGGGGCACACAGATACGCAGTATTTT.

This chain connects TRBV20-1 to TRBJ2-1; 8 bases line up with TRBD2. Trimming took 6 bases from V and 12 from J; bases not matched to a gene: 7. Germline V gives CDR1 DFQATT, CDR2 SNEGSKA (reference sequence). There are 11 residues in the CDR3. The CDR3 here is CSAPAGERQFF. The DNA of the CDR3 is TGCAGTGCCCCAGCGGGAGAAAGGCAGTTCTTC.

This chain connects TRBV11-2 to TRBJ1-4; D is uncertain. V was pared by 3 bases and J by 5 bases, with 10 bases between. Germline V gene sequence: CDR1 SGHAT, CDR2 FQNNGV. The CDR3 has 14 amino acids. This CDR3 reads CASSLRGLNEKLFF. The CDR3 DNA follows: TGTGCCAGCAGCTTGAGAGGGCTGAATGAAAAACTGTTTTTT.

The chain uses TRBV7-2 and TRBJ2-6; possible D gene TRBD1, 6 bases. Germline V lookup: CDR1 SGHTA, CDR2 FQGNSA. With 6 bases removed from V and 0 bases from J, the gap between germline ends came to 9 bases. The CDR3 consists of 15 residues. The CDR3 is CASSKDSSGANVLTF. Written as DNA, the CDR3 is TGTGCCAGCAGTAAGGACAGCTCTGGGGCCAACGTCCTGACTTTC.

This chain links TRBV23-1 with TRBJ2-7; TRBD1 matches 9 bases. TRBV23-1 is an open reading frame whose function is uncertain. The CDR3 has 15 residues. Unmatched junction bases numbered 7, after V lost 2 bases and J lost 5 bases. This chain's CDR3 is CASSQRDRVFDEQYF. CDR3 DNA: TGCGCCAGCAGTCAAAGGGACAGGGTCTTCGACGAGCAGTACTTC.